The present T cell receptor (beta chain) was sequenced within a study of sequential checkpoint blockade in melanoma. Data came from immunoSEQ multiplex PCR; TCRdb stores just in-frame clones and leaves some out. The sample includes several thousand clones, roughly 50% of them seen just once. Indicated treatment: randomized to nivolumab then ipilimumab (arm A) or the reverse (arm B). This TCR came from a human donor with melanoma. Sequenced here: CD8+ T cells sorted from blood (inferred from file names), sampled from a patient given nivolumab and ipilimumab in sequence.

CDR3: CASSLSNEQFF. CDR3 nucleotides: TGTGCCAGCAGCTTATCCAATGAGCAGTTCTTC. The chain carries TRBV6-6 and TRBJ2-1; D gene unclear. Trimming removed 6 bases from V and 6 bases from J, with 6 bases in between. The CDR3 length is 11 residues. CDR1 is MNHNY, CDR2 SVGAGI, per germline (reference sequence).